This T cell receptor beta chain comes out of a study of blood T cell repertoires in COVID-19. For the study at large: Spain, Italy and the United States supplied samples that represented acute and convalescent COVID-19. Nucleic acid was either cDNA or gDNA, and it came from T cells, B-cell-depleted T cells, or PBMCs.

In the original workflow: By means of reference gene primer amplification, nucleated cell counts were estimated. TCRdb's copy holds only in-frame clones and misses some; the assay was immunoSEQ multiplex PCR. The DNA was the basis for D and trimming; V, J and clone size are from that table. In the table there are about 69,000 clones, around three quarters of which are singletons. Looked up from germline, CDR1 is SEHNR and CDR2 is FQNEAQ (reference sequence). V was cut by 2 bases and J by 6 bases, with 14 bases left in between. The length of the CDR3 is 14 residues. The TCR was taken from a man in his 60s with acute or convalescent COVID-19. The chain has TRBV7-9 and TRBJ2-7; D ambiguous. The sequenced material came from peripheral blood. The CDR3 nucleotides are TGTGCCAGCAGCTTATTCACGGGTACCTCCGAGCAGTACTTC. This gives the protein CASSLFTGTSEQYF.